This T cell receptor beta chain was captured in a study of tumor T cells in aggressive B-cell lymphoma. V trimming: 4 bases; J trimming: 1 base; junction bases outside the gene matches: 5. CDR1 SGHRS and CDR2 YFSETQ come from the germline V gene. This CDR3 comprises 15 residues. The method was immunoSEQ multiplex PCR; TCRdb's version includes in-frame clones alone and lacks a portion of them. The sample yields about 660 clones, approximately 90% seen once. The rearrangement uses TRBV5-1 and TRBJ2-7; 10 nucleotides line up with TRBD1. The specimen sequenced was tumor tissue. The sequence came from an adult with diffuse large B cell lymphoma. CDR3: CASSHGTGESYEQYF. For the CDR3, the DNA is TGCGCCAGCAGCCACGGGACAGGGGAATCCTACGAGCAGTACTTC.